These T cell receptor beta chains were read from a single sample in a study of shared clonotypes between healthy human individuals. The data were produced by immunoSEQ multiplex PCR, yet TCRdb's version contains in-frame clones alone and is incomplete. In the table there are around 1.9 million clones, over 85% of which are singletons. The sample taken for sequencing was naive CD8+ T cells from PBMCs. The source is a man aged 18 to 35 in good health. Some clones in this sample may be carry-over from other donors' samples. The CDR3 runs from the conserved cysteine through the conserved F or W. Each record gives: D gene, V gene, clone size, J gene, CDR3 DNA, CDR3 protein. D genes are given only for firm matches. Size tells how often a clone was seen (once, few, many) or the class of an expanded clone, and some rows leave it out.

TRBD2	TRBV19	-	TRBJ2-1	TGTGCCAGTAGTATGGATCGGGAGGGCCAGGGTGAGCAGTTCTTC	CASSMDREGQGEQFF
TRBD2	TRBV5-4	-	TRBJ2-5	TGTGCCAGCAGCTTGTTTAGCGGGAGGAGCGTGACCCAGTACTTC	CASSLFSGRSVTQYF
-	TRBV7-7	-	TRBJ2-3	TGTGCCAGCAGCTTGGCGGTCACAGATACGCAGTATTTT	CASSLAVTDTQYF
-	TRBV27	-	TRBJ2-7	TGTGCCAGCAGTTGGGGAGGCAACTCCTACGAGCAGTACTTC	CASSWGGNSYEQYF
TRBD1	TRBV13	-	TRBJ2-5	TGTGCCAGCAGCCCAGGGACAGGGGGTGTGACCCAGTACTTC	CASSPGTGGVTQYF
-	TRBV27	-	TRBJ1-5	TGTGCCAGCAGTCCCTTAGGCAATCAGCCCCAGCATTTT	CASSPLGNQPQHF
-	TRBV11-3	-	TRBJ2-5	TGTGCCAGCAGCCCAGGGGAGGGGGCGCGGGAGACCCAGTACTTC	CASSPGEGARETQYF
-	TRBV29-1	-	TRBJ1-1	TGCAGCGGTCGGGACCTCTCTGAAGCTTTCTTT	CSGRDLSEAFF
TRBD1	TRBV6-7	-	TRBJ2-7	TGTGCCAGCACCAAGGGGGCGGGACAGGGGGACGAGCAGTACTTC	CASTKGAGQGDEQYF
-	TRBV29-1	-	TRBJ1-3	TGCAGCGCTGGGGTGGCAACAGACTCTGGAAACACCATATATTTT	CSAGVATDSGNTIYF
-	TRBV27	-	TRBJ1-3	TGTGCCAGCAGTTCTAGGACGGGCACCGTTGGAAACACCATATATTTT	CASSSRTGTVGNTIYF
-	TRBV30	-	TRBJ2-3	TGTGCCTGGAGTGTACGAGGCGGTGGCACAGATACGCAGTATTTT	CAWSVRGGGTDTQYF
-	TRBV5-3	-	TRBJ2-3	TGTGCCAGAAGCTTGGCTGGGACTTCTGGCTTCCGGGCAGATACGCAGTATTTT	CARSLAGTSGFRADTQYF
TRBD1	TRBV28	-	TRBJ2-6	TGTGCCAGCAGTTTTGACAGGGGGCACTCTGGGGCCAACGTCCTGACTTTC	CASSFDRGHSGANVLTF
-	TRBV4-3	-	TRBJ2-3	TGCGCCAGCAGCCAAGATAGGCTGGGACAATACACAGATACGCAGTATTTT	CASSQDRLGQYTDTQYF
TRBD1	TRBV28	-	TRBJ2-4	TGTGCCAGCAGCTTTACCAGGGGGCGAGGCAAAAACATTCAGTACTTC	CASSFTRGRGKNIQYF
-	TRBV2	-	TRBJ2-3	TGTGCCAGCATTCTGGACCAGTGGGGGGCCGATACGCAGTATTTT	CASILDQWGADTQYF
TRBD1	TRBV7-9	-	TRBJ2-5	TGTGCCAGCAGCTTAGAGCAGGGGGCGAACCAAGAGACCCAGTACTTC	CASSLEQGANQETQYF
-	TRBV29-1	-	TRBJ2-1	TGCAGCGTTGAAGATCCTAGTCGGTACAATGAGCAGTTCTTC	CSVEDPSRYNEQFF
-	TRBV7-3	-	TRBJ2-5	TGTGCCAGCAGCTCCCAATTTGGATGGTCGGAGACCCAGTACTTC	CASSSQFGWSETQYF
TRBD1	TRBV19	-	TRBJ1-5	TGTGCCAGTAGTACGGGACAGGCTCACAATCAGCCCCAGCATTTT	CASSTGQAHNQPQHF
-	TRBV28	-	TRBJ2-7	TGTGCCAGCAGCCCCGGCCCGGTTCCCTACGAGCAGTACTTC	CASSPGPVPYEQYF
TRBD1	TRBV27	-	TRBJ1-1	TGTGCCAGCAGTACCCGGACAGGGAACACTGAAGCTTTCTTT	CASSTRTGNTEAFF
-	TRBV28	-	TRBJ2-7	TGTGCCAGCACCCCCAACCCCGGGGTCCACGAGCAGTACTTC	CASTPNPGVHEQYF
-	TRBV10-3	-	TRBJ2-7	TGTGCCATCAGTGAGTCAGGGGATCCCGGCCCCGGCGAGCAGTACTTC	CAISESGDPGPGEQYF
TRBD2	TRBV4-3	-	TRBJ2-7	TGCGCCAGCAGCCAAGTCCTAGCGGGAGTTCGCGAGCAGTACTTC	CASSQVLAGVREQYF
TRBD1	TRBV28	-	TRBJ1-3	TGTGCCAGCAGTCTCAGGGGGCTTAACGGAGACACCATATATTTT	CASSLRGLNGDTIYF
TRBD2	TRBV27	-	TRBJ2-7	TGTGCCAGCAGTTTGATAGGGACTAGCGGGGTGACCTACGAGCAGTACTTC	CASSLIGTSGVTYEQYF
-	TRBV7-9	-	TRBJ2-3	TGTGCCAGCAGCTCCCCTGAGGGTCTGAGAGGGCCCGATACGCAGTATTTT	CASSSPEGLRGPDTQYF
-	TRBV27	-	TRBJ1-1	TGTGCCAGCAGTTTAGGGCCGGGGGCAACTGAAGCTTTCTTT	CASSLGPGATEAFF
TRBD2	TRBV7-8	once	TRBJ2-1	TGTGCCAGCAGCTCTCCTCCGGGACTAGCGGGAGGCGAGCAGTTCTTC	CASSSPPGLAGGEQFF
-	TRBV5-6	-	TRBJ2-5	TGTGCCAGCAGCTTGGAAGAGGGGTACCAAGAGACCCAGTACTTC	CASSLEEGYQETQYF
-	TRBV5-1	-	TRBJ1-1	TGCGCCAGCAGCTTGGGGGACCACACTGAAGCTTTCTTT	CASSLGDHTEAFF
-	TRBV7-9	-	TRBJ2-2	TGTGCCAGCAGCCCCCCGCTGGGCGGCACCGGGGAGCTGTTTTTT	CASSPPLGGTGELFF
-	TRBV2	-	TRBJ2-7	TGTGCCAGCAGTGAGAGCAGGGCCGAGCAGTACTTC	CASSESRAEQYF
-	TRBV4-3	-	TRBJ2-2	TGCGCCAGCAGCCAAGATGTTGTTGGCACCGGGGAGCTGTTTTTT	CASSQDVVGTGELFF
TRBD2	TRBV9	-	TRBJ2-3	TGTGCCAGCAGCCCCCTTCGCGGGAGAGACGCAGATACGCAGTATTTT	CASSPLRGRDADTQYF
-	TRBV25-1	-	TRBJ1-1	TGTGCCAGCAGTGACAGTTCCAATCAGGCTTTCTTT	CASSDSSNQAFF
TRBD1	TRBV5-1	-	TRBJ2-2	TGCGCCACCGGGGACAGGGGGAACACCGGGGAGCTGTTTTTT	CATGDRGNTGELFF
TRBD1	TRBV4-3	-	TRBJ2-1	TGCGCCAGCAGCCCCGAAGCAGGGGGCCACTACAATGAGCAGTTCTTC	CASSPEAGGHYNEQFF
TRBD1	TRBV29-1	-	TRBJ2-7	TGCAGCGCTGGACAGGGGGTCCCCTACGAGCAGTACTTC	CSAGQGVPYEQYF
TRBD2	TRBV27	-	TRBJ2-1	TGTGCCAGCAGTTCTCCCGGGGGGGACCCTCCGCGGTTCTTC	CASSSPGGDPPRFF
-	TRBV29-1	-	TRBJ1-2	TGCAGCGTTTTGCAAGTTTATGGCTACACCTTC	CSVLQVYGYTF
TRBD2	TRBV11-2	-	TRBJ2-2	TGTGCCAGCAGTCGCCGGGAGGAAGGCGGGGAGCTGTTTTTT	CASSRREEGGELFF
-	TRBV18	-	TRBJ1-1	TGTGCCAGCTCACCAGGCAGGGACGTGAACACTGAAGCTTTCTTT	CASSPGRDVNTEAFF
TRBD1	TRBV4-3	-	TRBJ2-7	TGCGCCAGCAGCCAGGGGACAGGGAGCTCCTACGAGCAGTACTTC	CASSQGTGSSYEQYF
TRBD2	TRBV19	-	TRBJ2-1	TGTGCCAGTAGTACCCGGGACGGGACTAAATACAATGAGCAGTTCTTC	CASSTRDGTKYNEQFF
TRBD1	TRBV5-1	-	TRBJ1-1	TGCGCCAGCAGTCACTCAGGGGGGACTGGGACTGAAGCTTTCTTT	CASSHSGGTGTEAFF
TRBD1	TRBV10-3	-	TRBJ1-1	TGTGCCGGCAAACAGGGGGCCGGCACTGAAGCTTTCTTT	CAGKQGAGTEAFF
-	TRBV9	-	TRBJ1-2	TGTGCCAGCAGCGTAGGGGATAGGGCCGGCTATGGCTACACCTTC	CASSVGDRAGYGYTF
TRBD2	TRBV7-8	-	TRBJ2-7	TGTGCCAGCAGCTTTATAGCGGGAGTTACTTACGAGCAGTACTTC	CASSFIAGVTYEQYF
-	TRBV19	-	TRBJ2-7	TGTGCCAGTAGTACTGGGATTCCGGGACTGAAATACGAGCAGTACTTC	CASSTGIPGLKYEQYF